The source of this T cell receptor (beta chain) is a study of blood T cell repertoires in COVID-19. For the study at large: Sites across the United States, Italy and Spain contributed samples from acute and convalescent COVID-19.

Using immunoSEQ multiplex PCR, the repertoire was profiled, and TCRdb retains in-frame clones only, with some absent. This table holds about 250,000 clones, about 86% found once. V was trimmed by 6 bases and J by 4 bases, leaving 16 bases between them. The CDR3 is made up of 14 amino acids. In germline, CDR1 is MNHEY, CDR2 SVGAGI. This sequence joins TRBV6-5 and TRBJ2-7; maybe TRBD1 (6 bases). Sequencing used peripheral blood. This receptor was obtained from a man aged 35-49 years with active or convalescent COVID-19. The CDR3 nucleotides are TGTGCCAGCAGGCCCGGGACATCCGGATACGAGCAGTACTTC. Amino acid sequence: CASRPGTSGYEQYF.